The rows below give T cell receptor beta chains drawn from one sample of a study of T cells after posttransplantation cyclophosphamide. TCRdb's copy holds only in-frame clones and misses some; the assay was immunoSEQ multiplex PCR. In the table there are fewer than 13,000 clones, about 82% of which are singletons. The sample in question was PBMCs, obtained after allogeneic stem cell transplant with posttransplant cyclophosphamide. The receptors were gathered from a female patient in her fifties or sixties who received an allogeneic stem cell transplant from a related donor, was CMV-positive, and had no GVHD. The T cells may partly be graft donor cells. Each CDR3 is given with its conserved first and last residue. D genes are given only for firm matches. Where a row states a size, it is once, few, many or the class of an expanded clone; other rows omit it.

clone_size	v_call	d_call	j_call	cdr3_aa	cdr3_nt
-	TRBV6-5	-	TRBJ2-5	CASSSLETQYF	TGTGCCAGCAGTTCCTTGGAGACCCAGTACTTC
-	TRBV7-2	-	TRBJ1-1	CASSSRRAQGTEAFF	TGTGCCAGCAGCTCCCGCCGGGCCCAGGGCACTGAAGCTTTCTTT
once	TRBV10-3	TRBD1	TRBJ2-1	CAISARDRAGEQFF	TGTGCCATCAGTGCTCGGGACAGGGCTGGTGAGCAGTTCTTC
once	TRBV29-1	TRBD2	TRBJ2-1	CSAPTSGGDQFF	TGCAGCGCGCCCACTAGCGGGGGGGACCAGTTCTTC
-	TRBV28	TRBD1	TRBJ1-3	CASSFNRGTGGNTIYF	TGTGCCAGCAGTTTCAACAGGGGCACCGGAGGAAACACCATATATTTT
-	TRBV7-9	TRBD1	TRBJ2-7	CASSSGQEAYEQYF	TGTGCCAGCAGCTCCGGACAGGAGGCCTACGAGCAGTACTTC
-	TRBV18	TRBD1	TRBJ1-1	CATVDKGGLNTEAFF	TGTGCCACCGTAGATAAAGGGGGCTTGAACACTGAAGCTTTCTTT
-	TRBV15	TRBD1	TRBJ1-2	CATSTGGQRGYGYTF	TGTGCCACCAGCACAGGGGGGCAGAGGGGTTATGGCTACACCTTC
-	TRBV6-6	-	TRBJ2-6	CASSLTASGANVLTF	TGTGCCAGCAGTTTGACAGCCTCTGGGGCCAACGTCCTGACTTTC
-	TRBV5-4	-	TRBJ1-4	CASSLSGNGKLFF	TGTGCCAGCAGCTTGTCAGGGAACGGAAAACTGTTTTTT
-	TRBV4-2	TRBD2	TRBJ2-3	CASSPSGGNTDTQYF	TGTGCCAGCAGCCCTTCGGGGGGGAACACAGATACGCAGTATTTT
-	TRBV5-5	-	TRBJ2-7	CASSLGPGKYEQYF	TGTGCCAGCAGCTTGGGCCCAGGGAAATACGAGCAGTACTTC
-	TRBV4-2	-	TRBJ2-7	CASSQARVTYEQYF	TGTGCCAGCAGCCAAGCCCGAGTCACCTACGAGCAGTACTTC
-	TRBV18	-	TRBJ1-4	CASSPDRGSEKLFF	TGTGCCAGCTCACCGGACAGAGGGAGTGAAAAACTGTTTTTT
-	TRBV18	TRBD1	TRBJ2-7	CASSPLMGRGPYEQYF	TGTGCCAGCTCACCACTCATGGGCAGGGGGCCCTACGAGCAGTACTTC
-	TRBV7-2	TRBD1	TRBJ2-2	CASSLTGTGELFF	TGTGCCAGCAGCTTGACAGGGACCGGGGAGCTGTTTTTT
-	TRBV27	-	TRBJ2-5	CASSTRTKETQYF	TGTGCCAGCAGTACCCGGACAAAAGAGACCCAGTACTTC
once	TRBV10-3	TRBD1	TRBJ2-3	CAISEGTGGGTDTQYF	TGTGCCATCAGTGAGGGGACAGGGGGTGGCACAGATACGCAGTATTTT
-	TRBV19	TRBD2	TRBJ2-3	CASSVSGERTDTQYF	TGTGCCAGTAGTGTTAGCGGGGAGCGCACAGATACGCAGTATTTT
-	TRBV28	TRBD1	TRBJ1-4	CASSPSGTDNEKLFF	TGTGCCAGCAGCCCCTCCGGGACAGACAATGAAAAACTGTTTTTT
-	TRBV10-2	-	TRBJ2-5	CASSESLTQYF	TGCGCCAGCAGTGAGTCCTTGACCCAGTACTTC
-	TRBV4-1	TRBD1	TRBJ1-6	CASSLGTARDSPLHF	TGCGCCAGCAGCCTAGGGACAGCCAGGGATTCACCCCTCCACTTT
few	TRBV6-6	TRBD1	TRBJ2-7	CASSPLRDSSSYEQYF	TGTGCCAGCAGCCCCCTTAGGGACAGCAGCTCCTACGAGCAGTACTTC
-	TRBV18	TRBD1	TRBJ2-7	CASSPPTGTGSGEQYF	TGTGCCAGCTCACCACCTACCGGGACAGGGTCGGGCGAGCAGTACTTC
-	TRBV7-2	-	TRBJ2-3	CASSFQGNTQYF	TGTGCCAGCAGCTTCCAGGGAAATACGCAGTATTTT
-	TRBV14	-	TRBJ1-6	CASSQDAPGNNSPLHF	TGTGCCAGCAGCCAAGATGCCCCAGGAAATAATTCACCCCTCCACTTT
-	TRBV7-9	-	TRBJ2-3	CASSLAYQRRTDTQYF	TGTGCCAGCAGCTTAGCGTACCAGCGGCGCACAGATACGCAGTATTTT
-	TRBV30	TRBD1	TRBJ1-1	CAHSGTGRFEAFF	TGTGCCCATTCCGGGACAGGGAGATTCGAAGCTTTCTTT
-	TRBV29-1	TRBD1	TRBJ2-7	CSVTLRGLEQYF	TGCAGCGTGACCCTCAGGGGGCTAGAGCAGTACTTC
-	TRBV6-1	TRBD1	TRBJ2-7	CASSDSGRGLEQYF	TGTGCCAGCAGTGATTCGGGCAGGGGGCTCGAGCAGTACTTC
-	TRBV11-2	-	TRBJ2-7	CAWGRGEQYF	TGTGCTTGGGGCCGCGGCGAGCAGTACTTC
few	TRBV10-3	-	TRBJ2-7	CATGAGAPYEQYF	TGTGCCACGGGTGCTGGGGCGCCCTACGAGCAGTACTTC
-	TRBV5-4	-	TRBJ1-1	CASSLAGTPPGTEAFF	TGTGCCAGCAGCTTGGCCGGGACACCTCCCGGAACTGAAGCTTTCTTT
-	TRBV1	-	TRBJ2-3	CTSSPLPGLAGYRYTDTQYF	TGCACCAGCAGCCCCTTACCGGGACTAGCGGGGTACCGCTACACAGATACGCAGTATTTT
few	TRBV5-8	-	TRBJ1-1	CASSRDAGTEAFF	TGTGCCAGCAGCCGAGACGCCGGGACAGAAGCTTTCTTT
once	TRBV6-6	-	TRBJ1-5	CASRTGQSHGNQPQHF	TGTGCCAGCAGGACAGGTCAAAGCCACGGCAATCAGCCCCAGCATTTT
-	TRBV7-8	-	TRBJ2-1	CASGFQVNNEQFF	TGTGCCAGCGGCTTTCAGGTGAACAATGAGCAGTTCTTC
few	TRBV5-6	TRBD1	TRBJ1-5	CASSLQGAQAQPQHF	TGTGCCAGCAGCCTACAGGGGGCGCAGGCTCAGCCCCAGCATTTT
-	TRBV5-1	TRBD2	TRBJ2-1	CASSLSGGGYNEQFF	TGCGCCAGCAGCTTGTCGGGCGGGGGTTACAATGAGCAGTTCTTC
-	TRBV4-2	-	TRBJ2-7	CASSPIGRTGAYEQYF	TGTGCCAGCAGCCCAATAGGGAGGACAGGTGCCTACGAGCAGTACTTC
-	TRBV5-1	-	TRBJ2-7	CASSDRTENYEQYF	TGCGCCAGCAGCGACCGGACAGAAAACTACGAGCAGTACTTC